These 32 T cell receptor beta chains came from one sample sequenced in a study of siplizumab effects on memory and regulatory T cells. Clones were sequenced by immunoSEQ multiplex PCR, and TCRdb holds only the in-frame ones, with some missing. Of 70,000 or so clones in the sample, roughly nine tenths were seen once. Sequenced input: CD8+ T cells sorted from blood. The receptor source for this set is a human donor in good health.

V usage is TRBV27 and J usage is TRBJ2-7; 7 positions match TRBD1. CDR1 MNHEY and CDR2 SMNVEV come from the germline V gene (reference sequence). This CDR3 is built from 15 residues. With 3 bases clipped from V and 7 bases from J, the junction kept 12 bases outside the gene matches. The CDR3 here is CASSLVQGEAREQYF. The CDR3 region has the DNA TGTGCCAGCAGTTTGGTCCAGGGGGAAGCTAGGGAGCAGTACTTC.

This chain links TRBV18 with TRBJ1-5; 10 bases match TRBD1. The germline V gene encodes CDR1 KGHSH and CDR2 LQKENI. The V segment lost 5 bases and the J segment 6 bases; nucleotides outside the gene matches: 10. The CDR3 runs to 16 residues. As DNA, the CDR3 is TGTGCCAGCTCATCCTTGGACAGGGGGATTGCTCAGCCCCAGCATTTT. Translated: CASSSLDRGIAQPQHF.

This clone has a single count. The chain employs TRBV6-5 and TRBJ2-1, with D possibly called TRBD1 or TRBD2 (5 bases each). Germline values: CDR1 MNHEY, CDR2 SVGAGI. Trimming shortened V by 0 bases and J by 8 bases, and 14 bases separated the two germline ends. This CDR3 spans 15 amino acids. CDR3 loop: CASSYSRSGSYEQFF. The CDR3 DNA reads as TGTGCCAGCAGTTACTCCCGATCAGGGAGCTATGAGCAGTTCTTC.

The V and J genes are TRBV5-4 and TRBJ2-7; the D is unclear. V was pared by 0 bases and J by 6 bases, with 7 bases between. From germline, CDR1 is SGHNT and CDR2 YYREEE (reference sequence). The CDR3 is made up of 12 amino acids. The CDR3 reads CASSLGFGEQYF. The CDR3 DNA follows: TGTGCCAGCAGCTTGGGGTTTGGCGAGCAGTACTTC. Using reference TRBV5-4 and TRBJ2-7 for the parts outside the CDR3, the full variable domain is ETGVTQSPTHLIKTRGQQVTLRCSSQSGHNTVSWYQQALGQGPQFIFQYYREEENGRGNFPPRFSGLQFPNYSSELNVNALELDDSALYLCASSLGFGEQYFGPGTRLTVT.

The chain employs TRBV5-1 and TRBJ1-4, with D maybe TRBD1 (5 bases). The germline V and J ends were trimmed by 4 bases and 7 bases, with 14 bases remaining between them. The CDR3 is made up of 14 amino acids. Germline lookup yields CDR1 SGHRS and CDR2 YFSETQ. CDR3 nucleotide sequence: TGCGCCAGCAGCCTGGGAGGGGAGGGTGAAAAACTGTTTTTT. Protein product: CASSLGGEGEKLFF.

V and J are TRBV2 and TRBJ2-7, with 8 bases matching TRBD1. The CDR3 is made up of 14 amino acids. Germline CDR1 is SNHLY and CDR2 is FYNNEI. J lost 0 bases, V lost 6 bases, and 4 bases had no gene match. The CDR3 nucleotides read TGTGCCAGCAGCATGACAGGGGACTCCTACGAGCAGTACTTC. Protein product: CASSMTGDSYEQYF.

This chain uses TRBV5-1 with TRBJ1-2; 11 positions match TRBD1. The CDR3 length is 16 residues. Unmatched junction bases numbered 4, after V lost 3 bases and J lost 0 bases. The germline CDR1 and CDR2 sequences are SGHRS and YFSETQ. The DNA of the CDR3 is TGCGCCAGCAGCTGGACGGACAGGGGGCCTAACTATGGCTACACCTTC. Translation gives CASSWTDRGPNYGYTF.

The chain links TRBV2 to TRBJ2-7, with 9 bases identical to TRBD1. Germline CDR1 is SNHLY and CDR2 is FYNNEI. With 7 bases clipped from V and 5 bases from J, the junction kept 6 bases outside the gene matches. CDR3 length: 13 amino acids. DNA for the CDR3: TGTGCCAGCATTCCCGGGACAGGGCACGAGCAGTACTTC. This sequence encodes CASIPGTGHEQYF.

The V gene is TRBV6-5, the J gene TRBJ2-1; 10 positions match TRBD1. Germline V gene data show CDR1 as MNHEY and CDR2 as SVGAGI. CDR3 length: 14 residues. V shed 2 bases and J 6 bases; nucleotides not matched to a gene: 1. CDR3 sequence (DNA): TGTGCCAGCAGTTACCGGGACAGGGGCAATGAGCAGTTCTTC. Translating gives CASSYRDRGNEQFF.

V and J are TRBV27 and TRBJ2-7, with 8 bases matching TRBD1. There are 14 residues in the CDR3. CDR1 and CDR2 (germline): MNHEY, SMNVEV (reference sequence). With 6 bases clipped from V and 5 bases from J, the junction kept 9 bases outside the gene matches. This chain's CDR3 is CASSYRGYTHEQYF. CDR3 nucleotide sequence: TGTGCCAGCAGCTACAGGGGGTATACCCACGAGCAGTACTTC.

This clone is large (0.1 to 1%) by share. This sequence joins TRBV4-2 and TRBJ2-7; D possibly matches TRBD1 or TRBD2 (6 bases each). Trimming stripped 3 bases from V and 1 base from J, with 16 bases between. Germline-derived CDR1 and CDR2 are LGHNA and YNFKEQ. This CDR3 contains 16 residues. CDR3 nucleotide sequence: TGTGCCAGCAGCCAGGGGATTCGGGGGCGATCCTACGAGCAGTACTTC. It yields the protein CASSQGIRGRSYEQYF.

This rearrangement joins TRBV7-7 to TRBJ2-3; D ambiguous. The ends were cut back, 5 bases at V and 2 bases at J, with 8 bases in the middle. Germline CDR1 SSHAT, CDR2 FNYEAQ (reference sequence). The CDR3 is made up of 13 amino acids. The CDR3 DNA follows: TGTGCCAGCAGCCAAGAGATCACAGATACGCAGTATTTT. Protein sequence: CASSQEITDTQYF.

The V and J genes are TRBV27 and TRBJ1-5; a possible D gene is TRBD1 (6 bases). The V end lost 7 bases, the J end lost 1 base, and 8 bases lay between the germline ends. This CDR3 is built from 13 residues. Per the germline V gene, CDR1 is MNHEY and CDR2 is SMNVEV (reference sequence). The CDR3 coding sequence is TGTGCCAGCAAGGGGGAGAGCAATCAGCCCCAGCATTTT. It is translated as CASKGESNQPQHF.

V is TRBV27 and J is TRBJ2-7, with 10 positions matching TRBD1. Germline loops: CDR1 MNHEY, CDR2 SMNVEV (reference sequence). V was pared by 1 base and J by 3 bases, with 6 bases of the junction left unmatched. This CDR3 is 16 amino acids long. The CDR3 reads CASSLWQGQGFYEQYF. Here the CDR3 DNA reads TGTGCCAGCAGTTTATGGCAGGGACAGGGGTTCTACGAGCAGTACTTC.

The gene calls are TRBV7-9 and TRBJ1-1; no firm D call. The CDR3 has 12 amino acids. Per germline, CDR1 SEHNR and CDR2 FQNEAQ (reference sequence). V lost 3 bases, J lost 11 bases, and 13 bases lay in between. CDR3 DNA: TGTGCCAGCAGCTTTTATTCAGAGGCGGCTTTCTTT. The encoded protein is CASSFYSEAAFF.

Details on this clone: The same CDR3 can be traced to other DNA sequences in this sample. The V gene is TRBV5-1, the J gene TRBJ2-7; TRBD2 matches at 13 bases. CDR3 length equals 14 residues. Germline CDR1 SGHRS, CDR2 YFSETQ. V lost 3 bases and J lost 4; bases outside the gene matches: 1. Here the CDR3 reads CASSWTSGGYEQYF. The CDR3 nucleotides read TGCGCCAGCAGCTGGACTAGCGGGGGATACGAGCAGTACTTC.

The chain links TRBV30 to TRBJ2-1, with 9 nucleotides matching TRBD2. V was clipped by 1 base and J by 10 bases; unmatched bases: 11. The CDR3 spans 15 residues. Germline V gene sequence: CDR1 GTSNPN, CDR2 SVGIG (reference sequence). CDR3 sequence (DNA): TGTGCCTGGAGTGGGGGCGGGAGGGGGCTTATGGAGCAGTTCTTC. Protein product: CAWSGGGRGLMEQFF.

This chain joins TRBV7-9 and TRBJ1-1, with no clear D. CDR1 SEHNR and CDR2 FQNEAQ come from the germline V gene (reference sequence). Trimming took off 5 bases at V and 0 bases at J, with 16 bases between the two ends. The CDR3 contains 16 residues. CDR3 sequence reads: CASSLAPVDMNTEAFF. CDR3 nucleotide sequence: TGTGCCAGCAGCCTGGCCCCGGTCGACATGAACACTGAAGCTTTCTTT.

The chain has TRBV2 and TRBJ2-7, with 9 bases matching TRBD2. V shed 4 bases, J shed 1 base, and the junction held 8 bases outside the gene matches. The germline gives CDR1 SNHLY, CDR2 FYNNEI. The CDR3 sequence is 16 residues long. CDR3 loop: CASSVGSGGSSYEQYF. In DNA form, the CDR3 reads TGTGCCAGCAGTGTGGGGAGCGGGGGGAGTTCCTACGAGCAGTACTTC.

In this sample, this clone turned up once. The gene calls are TRBV11-2 and TRBJ1-3; D uncertain. The CDR3 has 15 amino acids. Germline V gene sequence: CDR1 SGHAT, CDR2 FQNNGV. V lost 0 bases to trimming and J lost 0 bases, with 6 bases between them. The chain's CDR3 is CASSLEAGSGNTIYF. In nucleotides, the CDR3 is TGTGCCAGCAGCTTAGAGGCAGGCTCTGGAAACACCATATATTTT.

The chain uses TRBV4-1 and TRBJ2-3; 8 bases are shared with TRBD1. Germline V CDR1 and CDR2: MGHRA, YSYEKL. The CDR3 length is 17 residues. V dropped 1 base and J dropped 2; count of bases not matched to a gene: 8. The CDR3 sequence: CASSQVLGQGYTDTQYF. CDR3 sequence (DNA): TGCGCCAGCAGCCAAGTCTTAGGACAGGGATACACAGATACGCAGTATTTT.

This clone showed up many times. This chain links TRBV19 with TRBJ1-5; D not certain. In germline, CDR1 is LNHDA, CDR2 SQIVND (reference sequence). V lost 3 bases, J lost 4 bases, and 10 bases lay in between. CDR3 size: 14 residues. This CDR3 is CASSIIIQNQPQHF. In DNA form, the CDR3 reads TGTGCCAGTAGTATTATCATCCAGAATCAGCCCCAGCATTTT.

V usage is TRBV10-3 and J usage is TRBJ1-4; D is unresolved. The germline CDR1 and CDR2 sequences are ENHRY and SYGVKD. The CDR3 runs to 16 residues. Trimming pared 0 bases from V and 0 bases from J, leaving 8 bases between. The CDR3 region is CAISESMKATNEKLFF. The DNA of the CDR3 is TGTGCCATCAGTGAGTCAATGAAAGCAACTAATGAAAAACTGTTTTTT.

The V gene is TRBV13, the J gene TRBJ2-1, with 8 bases fitting TRBD2. The CDR3 is 15 amino acids. CDR1 and CDR2 (germline): PRHDT, FYEKMQ (reference sequence). V was clipped by 2 bases and J by 4 bases; unmatched bases: 4. CDR3 amino acids: CASSLSGRGYNEQFF. The CDR3 DNA follows: TGTGCCAGCAGCTTAAGCGGGAGAGGGTACAATGAGCAGTTCTTC.

In DNA form, the CDR3 reads TGTGCCAGCAGGCCAGGGACAATTGCCTACGAGCAGTACTTC. This translates into CASRPGTIAYEQYF. The V and J genes are TRBV27 and TRBJ2-7; possibly TRBD1 for D (6 bases). Germline V CDR1 and CDR2: MNHEY, SMNVEV (reference sequence). CDR3 size: 14 residues. Trimming removed 6 bases at V and 2 bases at J, with 14 bases between.

This clone occurred once. The rearrangement joins TRBV6-5 to TRBJ2-1; the D is unclear. This CDR3 has 14 amino acids. V lost 7 bases and J 0 bases, leaving 10 bases between the germline ends. The germline CDR1 and CDR2 sequences are MNHEY and SVGAGI. DNA for the CDR3: TGTGCCAGCACATCCTCGAGCTCCTACAATGAGCAGTTCTTC. Protein sequence: CASTSSSSYNEQFF.

The chain uses TRBV4-2 and TRBJ2-1; 7 nucleotides agree with TRBD1. Trimming cost V 6 bases and J 7 bases; bases outside gene matches: 6. This CDR3 spans 13 amino acids. Germline lookup yields CDR1 LGHNA and CDR2 YNFKEQ. As DNA, the CDR3 is TGTGCCAGCAGAACATCGGGACAGAATGAGCAGTTCTTC. Its protein is CASRTSGQNEQFF.

This clone was counted a single time. The chain has TRBV27 and TRBJ2-5; possibly TRBD1 or TRBD2 for D (5 bases each). Between the trimmed V and J ends, which lost 4 bases and 0 bases, there was a span of 15 bases. The CDR3 covers 16 residues. The germline CDR1 and CDR2 sequences are MNHEY and SMNVEV (reference sequence). The CDR3 bases are TGTGCCAGCAGTTCCACCCCGGGACGGAACCAAGAGACCCAGTACTTC. It codes for CASSSTPGRNQETQYF.

This clone appeared once. The V and J genes are TRBV29-1 and TRBJ1-2; D not certain. Between the trimmed V and J ends, which lost 2 bases and 4 bases, there was a span of 17 bases. The germline V gene encodes CDR1 SQVTM and CDR2 ANQGSEA. The CDR3 is 15 residues long. The CDR3 DNA reads TGCAGCGTTGAAAGGTGGAAGGAGGTCGCCTATGGCTACACCTTC. This sequence encodes CSVERWKEVAYGYTF.

The V gene is TRBV4-1, the J gene TRBJ1-1; possibly TRBD1 for D (6 bases). Germline V gene lookup returns CDR1 MGHRA and CDR2 YSYEKL. CDR3 size: 15 residues. V dropped 0 bases and J dropped 4 bases, with 12 bases sitting between them. CDR3 nucleotide sequence: TGCGCCAGCAGCCAAGAAACAGGGTCGACCACTGAAGCTTTCTTT. Translating gives CASSQETGSTTEAFF.

The V call is TRBV11-2, the J call TRBJ1-1; D may be TRBD1 (6 bases). V was trimmed by 6 bases and J by 5 bases, leaving 16 bases between them. CDR3 size: 14 residues. CDR1 is SGHAT, CDR2 FQNNGV, per germline. The CDR3 nucleotides are TGTGCCAGCAGGAATCGAGGGGGAGGGACTGAAGCTTTCTTT. Its protein is CASRNRGGGTEAFF.

The chain is built from TRBV19 and TRBJ1-2, with D perhaps TRBD1 (6 bases). Germline V lookup: CDR1 LNHDA, CDR2 SQIVND (reference sequence). The length of the CDR3 is 15 residues. Deletions cut 5 bases from V and 0 bases from J, with 13 bases between. The CDR3 region has the DNA TGTGCCAGTAGTTTTGGACAGAGGTCTAACTATGGCTACACCTTC. It is translated as CASSFGQRSNYGYTF.